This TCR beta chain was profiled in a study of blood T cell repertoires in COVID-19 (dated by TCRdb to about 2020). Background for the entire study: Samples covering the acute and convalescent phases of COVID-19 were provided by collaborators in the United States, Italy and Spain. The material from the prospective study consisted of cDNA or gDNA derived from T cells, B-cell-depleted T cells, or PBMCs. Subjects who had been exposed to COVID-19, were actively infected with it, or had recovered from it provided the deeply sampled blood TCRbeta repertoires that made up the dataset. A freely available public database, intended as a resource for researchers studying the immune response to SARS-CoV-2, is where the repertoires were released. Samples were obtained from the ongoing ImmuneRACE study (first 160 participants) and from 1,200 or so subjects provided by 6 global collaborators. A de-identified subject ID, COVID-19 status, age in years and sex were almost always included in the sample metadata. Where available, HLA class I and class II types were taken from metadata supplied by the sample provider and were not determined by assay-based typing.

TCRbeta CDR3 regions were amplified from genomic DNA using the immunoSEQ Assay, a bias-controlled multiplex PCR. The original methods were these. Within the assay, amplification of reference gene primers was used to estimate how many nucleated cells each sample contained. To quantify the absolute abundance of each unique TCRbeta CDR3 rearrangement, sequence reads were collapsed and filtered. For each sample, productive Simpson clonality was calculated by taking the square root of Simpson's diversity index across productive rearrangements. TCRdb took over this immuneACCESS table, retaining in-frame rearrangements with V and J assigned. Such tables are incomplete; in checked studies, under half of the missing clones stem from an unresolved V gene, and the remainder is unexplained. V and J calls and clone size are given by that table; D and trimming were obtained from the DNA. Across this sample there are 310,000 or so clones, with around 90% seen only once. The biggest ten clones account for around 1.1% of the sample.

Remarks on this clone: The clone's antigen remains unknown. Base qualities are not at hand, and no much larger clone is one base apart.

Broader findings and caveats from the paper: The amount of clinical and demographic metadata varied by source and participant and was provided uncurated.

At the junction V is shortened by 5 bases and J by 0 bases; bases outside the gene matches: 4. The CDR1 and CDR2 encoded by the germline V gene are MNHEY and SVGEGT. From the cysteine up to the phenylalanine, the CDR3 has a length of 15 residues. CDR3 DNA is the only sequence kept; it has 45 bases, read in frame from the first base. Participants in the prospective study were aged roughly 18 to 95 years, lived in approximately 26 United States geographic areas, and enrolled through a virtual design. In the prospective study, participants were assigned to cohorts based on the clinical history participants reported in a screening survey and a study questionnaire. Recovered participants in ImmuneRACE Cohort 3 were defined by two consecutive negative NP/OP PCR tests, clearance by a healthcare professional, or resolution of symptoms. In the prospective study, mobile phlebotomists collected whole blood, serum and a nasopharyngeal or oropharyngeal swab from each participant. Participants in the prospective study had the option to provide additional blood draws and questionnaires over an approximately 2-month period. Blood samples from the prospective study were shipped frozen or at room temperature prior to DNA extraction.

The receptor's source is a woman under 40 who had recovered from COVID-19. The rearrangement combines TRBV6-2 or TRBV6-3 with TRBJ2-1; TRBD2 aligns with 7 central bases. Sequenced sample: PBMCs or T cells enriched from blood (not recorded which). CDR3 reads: CASSKSGISYNEQFF. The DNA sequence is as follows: TGTGCCAGCAGTAAAAGCGGGATCTCCTACAATGAGCAGTTCTTC.